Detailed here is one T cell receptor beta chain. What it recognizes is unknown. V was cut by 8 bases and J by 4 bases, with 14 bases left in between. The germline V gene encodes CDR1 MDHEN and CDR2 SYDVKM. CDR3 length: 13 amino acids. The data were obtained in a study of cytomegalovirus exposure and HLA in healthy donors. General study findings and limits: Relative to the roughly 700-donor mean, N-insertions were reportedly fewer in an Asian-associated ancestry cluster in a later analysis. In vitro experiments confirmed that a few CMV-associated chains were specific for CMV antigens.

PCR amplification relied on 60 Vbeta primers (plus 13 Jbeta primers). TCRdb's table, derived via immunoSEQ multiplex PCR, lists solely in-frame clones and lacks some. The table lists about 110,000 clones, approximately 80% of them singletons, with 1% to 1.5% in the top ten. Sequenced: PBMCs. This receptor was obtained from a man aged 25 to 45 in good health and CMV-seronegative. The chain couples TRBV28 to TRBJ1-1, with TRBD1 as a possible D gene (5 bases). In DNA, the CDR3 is TGTGCCAGCGCCCCTGGGGGGATCACTGAAGCTTTCTTT. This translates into CASAPGGITEAFF.